The 14 T cell receptor beta chains reported below all come from one sample, sequenced in a study of T cells in Graves' hyperthyroidism and ophthalmopathy. RNA transcripts gave rise to amplified TCR beta CDR3 regions. TCR CDR3 underwent first-round RT-PCR with the HTBI primer set. In TCRdb, the multiplex PCR reads were re-called with MiXCR into one record per CDR3 protein. The sample yields around 280,000 distinct CDR3 sequences, roughly 15% seen once. The sequencing input was blood. The receptor set was obtained from a woman aged 40 to 49 with Graves' hyperthyroidism.

This clonotype was seen ten or more times. V and J are TRBV7-6 and TRBJ2-7; possibly TRBD2 for D (6 bases). Germline assignment: CDR1 SGHVS and CDR2 FNYEAQ. The CDR3 is 14 amino acids. Trimming took 4 bases from V and 5 from J, leaving 15 bases between them. This CDR3 reads CASSSQTSSHEQYF. CDR3 bases: TGTGCCAGCAGCTCCCAGACTAGTTCCCACGAGCAGTACTTC.

This clonotype was found a few times. This chain links TRBV7-6 with TRBJ2-5; 7 nucleotides align to TRBD1. This CDR3 spans 16 amino acids. Germline V CDR1 and CDR2: SGHVS, FNYEAQ. V lost 5 bases, J lost 4 bases, and 13 bases stayed unmatched. CDR3 region: CASSPHRGPRSETQYF. As DNA, the CDR3 is TGTGCCAGCAGCCCTCACAGGGGTCCTCGCTCAGAGACCCAGTACTTC.

This clonotype was observed at least ten times. This chain links TRBV3-1 with TRBJ2-2, with 9 bases matching TRBD2. Looked up from germline, CDR1 is LGHDT and CDR2 is YNNKEL (reference sequence). V trimming: 4 bases; J trimming: 4 bases; junction bases outside the gene matches: 7. The CDR3 is 16 residues long. This chain's CDR3 is CASSLRGLAITGELFF. CDR3 nucleotides: TGTGCCAGCAGCCTTCGGGGACTAGCCATCACCGGGGAGCTGTTTTTT.

The V gene is TRBV5-5, the J gene TRBJ2-1; TRBD2 might be the D (7 bases). This CDR3 region has 17 residues. Germline loops: CDR1 SGHKS, CDR2 YYEKEE (reference sequence). The V end was cut by 3 bases, the J end by 0 bases, with 16 bases between. CDR3: CASSSEWRGPSYNEQFF. The CDR3 DNA sequence: TGTGCCAGCAGCTCGGAGTGGCGGGGGCCCTCCTACAATGAGCAGTTCTTC.

This clonotype showed up many times. This rearrangement joins TRBV27 to TRBJ1-4; maybe TRBD1 (5 bases). The germline V gene encodes CDR1 MNHEY and CDR2 SMNVEV (reference sequence). The CDR3 has 15 amino acids. Deletions cut 6 bases from V and 6 bases from J, with 17 bases between. CDR3 nucleotide sequence: TGTGCCAGCAGGAAATGGGGGACCGAGGATGAAAAACTGTTTTTT. This codes for CASRKWGTEDEKLFF.

In its sample, this clonotype was seen a few times. The rearrangement uses TRBV30 and TRBJ2-1; D is possibly TRBD2 (6 bases). The CDR3 totals 14 residues. Trimming shortened V by 0 bases and J by 6 bases, and 12 bases separated the two germline ends. The V gene's germline CDR1 is GTSNPN and CDR2 SVGIG (reference sequence). The CDR3 region is CAWSVGGNANEQFF. CDR3 coding DNA: TGTGCCTGGAGTGTGGGCGGGAACGCCAATGAGCAGTTCTTC.

This clonotype was found many times. This sequence joins TRBV28 and TRBJ1-2, with D maybe TRBD1 (6 bases). Trimming removed 6 bases at V and 5 bases at J, with 13 bases between. This CDR3 is 13 amino acids long. Looked up from germline, CDR1 is MDHEN and CDR2 is SYDVKM. Here the CDR3 DNA reads TGTGCCAGCAGACGTGCAGGGGTATATGGCTACACCTTC. This translates into CASRRAGVYGYTF.

This clonotype was counted at least ten times. J is TRBJ1-5 and V is TRBV20-1; TRBD1 might be the D (6 bases). Per the germline V gene, CDR1 is DFQATT and CDR2 is SNEGSKA (reference sequence). The CDR3 is 18 residues long. V shed 0 bases and J shed 2 bases, with 20 bases lying between them. The chain's CDR3 is CSARERGGGHFGNQPQHF. CDR3 DNA sequence: TGCAGTGCTAGAGAGAGGGGCGGGGGGCACTTTGGCAATCAGCCCCAGCATTTT.

This clonotype was seen many times. The chain has TRBV6-1 and TRBJ1-1; D is unclear. The CDR3 length is 14 residues. Germline CDR1 MNHNS, CDR2 SASEGT. V was pared by 5 bases and J by 4 bases, with 14 bases between. The CDR3 bases are TGTGCCAGCAGTACGACCCTGCCGGGCACTGAAGCTTTCTTT. Its protein is CASSTTLPGTEAFF.

The chain uses TRBV19 and TRBJ2-5; D unclear. The germline V gene has CDR1 LNHDA and CDR2 SQIVND (reference sequence). The CDR3 contains 13 residues. The V end was cut by 7 bases, the J end by 2 bases, with 11 bases between. CDR3 in DNA: TGTGCCAGTAAACTCGGTAATCAAGAGACCCAGTACTTC. This encodes CASKLGNQETQYF.

The sample holds a few counts of this clonotype. This rearrangement joins TRBV9 to TRBJ1-6; weak D call: TRBD1 (5 bases). This CDR3 comprises 12 residues. Trimming removed 3 bases at V and 13 bases at J, with 11 bases between. The germline CDR1 and CDR2 sequences are SGDLS and YYNGEE. CDR3 DNA sequence: TGTGCCAGCAGCGAGGGGCCTGGGCCCCTCCACTTT. It yields the protein CASSEGPGPLHF.

This rearrangement joins TRBV6-1 to TRBJ1-5, with 9 bases fitting TRBD1. The CDR3 has 15 amino acids. Germline V gene sequence: CDR1 MNHNS, CDR2 SASEGT. V trimming: 6 bases; J trimming: 4 bases; junction bases outside the gene matches: 7. The CDR3 loop reads CASRPGTGWNQPQHF. As DNA, the CDR3 is TGTGCCAGCAGGCCCGGGACAGGGTGGAATCAGCCCCAGCATTTT.

This clonotype has just a few counts. CDR3 loop: CASSTGTFSAGYEQYF. The CDR3 region has the DNA TGCGCCAGCAGCACGGGGACTTTCAGTGCGGGCTACGAGCAGTACTTC. The chain recombines TRBV5-1 with TRBJ2-7, with D perhaps TRBD2 (6 bases). Per germline, CDR1 SGHRS and CDR2 YFSETQ. The V end lost 4 bases, the J end lost 3 bases, and 20 bases lay between the germline ends. This CDR3 region has 16 residues.

This clonotype was detected many times. This chain uses TRBV7-8 with TRBJ2-3; 7 positions match TRBD1. Trimming cost V 6 bases and J 1 base; bases outside gene matches: 7. This CDR3 region has 15 residues. Germline V gene lookup returns CDR1 SGHVS and CDR2 FQNEAQ. For the CDR3, the DNA is TGTGCCAGCAGTTATACAGGGGACCGCACAGATACGCAGTATTTT. Its translation is CASSYTGDRTDTQYF.